This TCR beta chain was recovered during a study of T cells in Graves' hyperthyroidism and ophthalmopathy. Study-wide findings and caveats: Onset of ophthalmopathy came a median around 6.5 months after the model predicted it. From stable hyperthyroidism, ophthalmopathy was separated by a 13 V-J model.

Researchers barred patients who had uncontrolled infection, other autoimmune disease, pregnancy or lactation. Amplified TCR beta CDR3 regions derived from RNA transcripts. With the HTBI primer set, the TCR CDR3 went through a first round of RT-PCR. MiXCR was run by TCRdb on the multiplex PCR reads, yielding one entry per CDR3 protein. Here the sample spans approximately 400,000 distinct CDR3 sequences, around 14% being singletons. The CDR3 has 18 amino acids. The germline V gene has CDR1 DFQATT and CDR2 SNEGSKA (reference sequence). Unmatched junction bases numbered 15, after V lost 5 bases and J lost 0 bases. Ten or more counts support this clonotype. What it binds is not known.

V is TRBV20-1 and J is TRBJ2-1, with 8 positions matching TRBD2. The sequenced material came from blood. The source of this sequence is a young woman with Graves' hyperthyroidism. As DNA, the CDR3 is TGCAGTGCTGCCTCTAGCGGGCGAGGGGTAGGCTCCTACAATGAGCAGTTCTTC. Its translation: CSAASSGRGVGSYNEQFF.